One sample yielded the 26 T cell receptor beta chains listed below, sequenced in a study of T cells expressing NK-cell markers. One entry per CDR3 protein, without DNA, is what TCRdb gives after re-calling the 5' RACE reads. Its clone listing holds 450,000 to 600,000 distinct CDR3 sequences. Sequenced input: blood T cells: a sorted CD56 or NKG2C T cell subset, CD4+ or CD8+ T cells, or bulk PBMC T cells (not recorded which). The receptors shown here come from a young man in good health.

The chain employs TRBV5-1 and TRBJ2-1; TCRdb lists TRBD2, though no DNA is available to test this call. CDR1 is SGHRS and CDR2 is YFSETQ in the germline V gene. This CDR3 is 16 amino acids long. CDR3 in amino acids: CASSPLTRFDYNEQFF.

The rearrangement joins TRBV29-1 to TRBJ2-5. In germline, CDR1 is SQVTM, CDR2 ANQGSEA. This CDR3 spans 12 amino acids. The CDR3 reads CSVSHYQETQYF.

The CDR3 spells CASSHRLGETQYF. The rearrangement links TRBV5-1 to TRBJ2-5. This CDR3 contains 13 residues. The germline gives CDR1 SGHRS, CDR2 YFSETQ.

Here the CDR3 reads CASSLGVAGVYQETQYF. The chain combines TRBV7-8 with TRBJ2-5; there is no DNA to check the TCRdb D call of TRBD2. Germline V gene lookup returns CDR1 SGHVS and CDR2 FQNEAQ. This CDR3 is 17 amino acids long. Full variable domain (rest looked up from reference TRBV7-8 and TRBJ2-5): GAGVSQSPRYKVAKRGQDVALRCDPISGHVSLFWYQQALGQGPEFLTYFQNEAQLDKSGLPSDRFFAERPEGSVSTLKIQRTQQEDSAVYLCASSLGVAGVYQETQYFGPGTRLLVL.

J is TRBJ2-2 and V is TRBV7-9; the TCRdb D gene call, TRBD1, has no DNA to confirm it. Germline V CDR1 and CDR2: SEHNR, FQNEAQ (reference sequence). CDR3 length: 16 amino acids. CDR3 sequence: CASSPLGTVNTGELFF. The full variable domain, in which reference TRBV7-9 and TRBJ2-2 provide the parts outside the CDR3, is DTGVSQNPRHKITKRGQNVTFRCDPISEHNRLYWYRQTLGQGPEFLTYFQNEAQLEKSRLLSDRFSAERPKGSFSTLEIQRTEQGDSAMYLCASSPLGTVNTGELFFGEGSRLTVL.

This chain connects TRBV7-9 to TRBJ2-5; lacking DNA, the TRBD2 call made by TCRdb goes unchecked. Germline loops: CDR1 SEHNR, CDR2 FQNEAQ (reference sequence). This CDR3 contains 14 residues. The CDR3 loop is CASQPSAGGETQYF.

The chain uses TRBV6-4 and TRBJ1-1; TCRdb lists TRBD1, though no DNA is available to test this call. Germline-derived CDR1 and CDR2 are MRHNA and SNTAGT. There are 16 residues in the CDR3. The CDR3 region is CASSDSTGVEVTEAFF.

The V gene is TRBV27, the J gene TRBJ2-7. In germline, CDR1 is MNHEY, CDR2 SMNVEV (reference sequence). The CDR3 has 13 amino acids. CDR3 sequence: CASSFSGTSEQYF.

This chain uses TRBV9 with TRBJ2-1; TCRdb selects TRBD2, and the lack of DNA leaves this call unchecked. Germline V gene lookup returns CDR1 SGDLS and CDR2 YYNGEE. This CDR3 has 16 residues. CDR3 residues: CASSAARASGSNEQFF.

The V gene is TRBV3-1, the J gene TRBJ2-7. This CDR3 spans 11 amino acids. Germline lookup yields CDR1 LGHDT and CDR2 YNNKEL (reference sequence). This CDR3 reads CASSQDYEQYF.

CDR3 sequence: CASSLRAHRGSGEQYF. The V gene is TRBV28, the J gene TRBJ2-7; lacking DNA, the TRBD2 call made by TCRdb goes unchecked. In germline, CDR1 is MDHEN, CDR2 SYDVKM. The CDR3 consists of 16 residues.

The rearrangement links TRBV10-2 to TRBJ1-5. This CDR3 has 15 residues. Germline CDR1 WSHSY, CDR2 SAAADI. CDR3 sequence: CASAADTNGNQPQHF.

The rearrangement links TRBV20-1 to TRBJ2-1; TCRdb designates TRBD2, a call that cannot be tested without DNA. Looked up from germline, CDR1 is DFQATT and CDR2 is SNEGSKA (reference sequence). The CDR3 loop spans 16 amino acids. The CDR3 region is CSARRVSGGRANEQFF.

The CDR3 sequence is CASSRGTDLYGYTF. The chain couples TRBV12-3 or TRBV12-4 to TRBJ1-2; TCRdb's assignment of TRBD1 cannot be checked, as there is no DNA. CDR3 length: 14 amino acids.

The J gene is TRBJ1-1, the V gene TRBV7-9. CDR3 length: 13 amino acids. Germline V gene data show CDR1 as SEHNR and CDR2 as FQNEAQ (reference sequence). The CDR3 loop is CASSLEPKTEAFF.

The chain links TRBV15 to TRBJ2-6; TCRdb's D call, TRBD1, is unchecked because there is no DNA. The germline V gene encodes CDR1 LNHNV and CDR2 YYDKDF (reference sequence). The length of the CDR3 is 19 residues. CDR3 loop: CATSRGTGGDRSGANVLTF. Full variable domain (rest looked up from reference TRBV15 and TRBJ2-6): DAMVIQNPRYQVTQFGKPVTLSCSQTLNHNVMYWYQQKSSQAPKLLFHYYDKDFNNEADTPDNFQSRRPNTSFCFLDIRSPGLGDTAMYLCATSRGTGGDRSGANVLTFGAGSRLTVL.

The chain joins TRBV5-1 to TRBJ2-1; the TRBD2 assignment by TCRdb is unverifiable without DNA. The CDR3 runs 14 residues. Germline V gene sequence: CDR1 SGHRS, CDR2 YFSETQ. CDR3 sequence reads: CASTPGLVGNEQFF.

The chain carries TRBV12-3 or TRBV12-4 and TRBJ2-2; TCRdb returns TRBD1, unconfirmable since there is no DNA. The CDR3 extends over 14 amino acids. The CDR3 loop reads CASRDREYTGELFF.

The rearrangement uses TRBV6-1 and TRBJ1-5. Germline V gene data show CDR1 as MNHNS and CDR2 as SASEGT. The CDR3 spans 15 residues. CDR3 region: CASSVLAGFNQPQHF.

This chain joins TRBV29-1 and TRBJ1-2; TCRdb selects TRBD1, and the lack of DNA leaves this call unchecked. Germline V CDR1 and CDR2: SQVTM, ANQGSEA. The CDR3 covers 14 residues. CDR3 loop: CSVGTGQGEFGYTF.

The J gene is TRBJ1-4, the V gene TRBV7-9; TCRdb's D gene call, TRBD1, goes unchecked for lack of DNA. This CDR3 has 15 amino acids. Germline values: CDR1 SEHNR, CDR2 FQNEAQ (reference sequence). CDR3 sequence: CASRATSGSNEKLFF.

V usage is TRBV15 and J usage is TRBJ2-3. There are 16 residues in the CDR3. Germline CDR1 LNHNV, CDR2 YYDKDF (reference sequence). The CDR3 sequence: CATSRDPQRLEDTQYF.

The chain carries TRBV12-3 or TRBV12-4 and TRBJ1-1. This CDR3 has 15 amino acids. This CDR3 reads CASSRLFSRNTEAFF.

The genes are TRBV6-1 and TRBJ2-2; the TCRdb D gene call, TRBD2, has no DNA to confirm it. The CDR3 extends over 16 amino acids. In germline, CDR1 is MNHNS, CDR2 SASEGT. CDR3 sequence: CASSVAGGSPSGELFF.

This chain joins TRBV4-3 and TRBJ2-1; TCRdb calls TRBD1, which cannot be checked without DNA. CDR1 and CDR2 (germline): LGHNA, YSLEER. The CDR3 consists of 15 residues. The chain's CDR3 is CASSHGQGVTNEQFF.

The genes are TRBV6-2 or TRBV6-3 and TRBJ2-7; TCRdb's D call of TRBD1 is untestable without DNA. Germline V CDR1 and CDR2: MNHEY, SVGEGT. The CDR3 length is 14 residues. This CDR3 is CASRLGQGAYEQYF.